The 28 T cell receptor beta chains reported below all come from one sample, sequenced in a study of lymphopenia after photon versus proton radiotherapy. Clones were read by immunoSEQ multiplex PCR, and TCRdb kept only the in-frame ones, dropping some. Seen here are roughly 35,000 clones, about 83% observed once, and the top ten hold approximately 3%. The sequencing here drew on peripheral blood, taken from a patient treated with photon-based radiotherapy. These receptors were collected from a man over 45 with gastric cancer.

The rearrangement links TRBV6-4 to TRBJ1-2; 8 positions match TRBD1. From germline, CDR1 is MRHNA and CDR2 SNTAGT. Trimming took 0 bases from V and 0 from J; bases not matched to a gene: 0. The CDR3 has 15 residues. The CDR3 here is CASSDSDRANYGYTF. CDR3 sequence (DNA): TGTGCCAGCAGTGACTCGGACAGGGCTAACTATGGCTACACCTTC.

This chain uses TRBV28 with TRBJ2-5; 14 nucleotides agree with TRBD2. The end of the DNA is better explained by TRBJ2-7, so the J call may be wrong. Germline lookup yields CDR1 MDHEN and CDR2 SYDVKM. The CDR3 extends over 15 amino acids. DNA for the CDR3: TGTGCCAGCACCTCGACTAGCGGGAGGGTCGTCGAGCAGTACTTC. Protein sequence: CASTSTSGRVVEQYF.

CDR3 region: CASSWDRDPYEQYF. The CDR3 DNA reads as TGCGCCAGCAGCTGGGACAGGGATCCTTACGAGCAGTACTTC. The chain carries TRBV5-1 and TRBJ2-7; 9 positions match TRBD1. CDR1 and CDR2 from the germline V gene are SGHRS and YFSETQ. This CDR3 contains 14 residues. J was trimmed by 4 bases and V by 3 bases; bases with no gene match: 5.

The chain combines TRBV29-1 with TRBJ2-2, with 7 bases aligning to TRBD1. Germline trimming cut 5 bases from V and 1 base from J; bases unmatched to any gene: 4. CDR3 size: 14 residues. Looked up from germline, CDR1 is SQVTM and CDR2 is ANQGSEA. The CDR3 reads CSVRQGVNTGELFF. CDR3 DNA sequence: TGCAGCGTTAGACAGGGCGTGAACACCGGGGAGCTGTTTTTT.

V gene TRBV6-5 combines with J gene TRBJ2-2; 10 positions match TRBD2. CDR3 length equals 16 residues. After removal of 4 bases from V and 1 base from J, the junction contained 3 bases not matched to a gene. Looked up from germline, CDR1 is MNHEY and CDR2 is SVGAGI. The CDR3 reads CASSLTSGKNTGELFF. CDR3 in DNA: TGTGCCAGCAGTTTAACTAGCGGGAAGAACACCGGGGAGCTGTTTTTT.

This sequence joins TRBV19 and TRBJ2-7, with D perhaps matching TRBD2 (6 bases). The V end was cut by 0 bases, the J end by 3 bases, with 12 bases between. Germline V gene sequence: CDR1 LNHDA, CDR2 SQIVND (reference sequence). The CDR3 consists of 15 residues. CDR3 in DNA: TGTGCCAGTAGTATAGAGCAGGGAGGAATCTACGAGCAGTACTTC. Its translation: CASSIEQGGIYEQYF.

The rearrangement uses TRBV19 and TRBJ1-1; D call uncertain. V was trimmed by 5 bases and J by 3 bases, leaving 16 bases between them. The CDR3 runs to 15 residues. CDR1 and CDR2 (germline): LNHDA, SQIVND (reference sequence). CDR3 in amino acids: CASSSRRGSDTEAFF. The CDR3 nucleotides are TGTGCCAGTAGTTCAAGACGAGGAAGTGACACTGAAGCTTTCTTT.

The rearrangement links TRBV5-8 to TRBJ2-5; D is unclear. Germline assignment: CDR1 SGHTS and CDR2 YDEGEE. CDR3 length equals 14 residues. The ends were cut back, 2 bases at V and 5 bases at J, with 13 bases in the middle. DNA of the CDR3: TGTGCCAGCAGCTTACAAACAGCCCTTGAGACCCAGTACTTC. Its protein is CASSLQTALETQYF. Based on the CDR3 plus reference TRBV5-8 and TRBJ2-5, the full variable domain is EAGVTQSPTHLIKTRGQQATLRCSPISGHTSVYWYQQALGLGLQFLLWYDEGEERNRGNFPPRFSGRQFPNYSSELNVNALELEDSALYLCASSLQTALETQYFGPGTRLLVL.

The V and J genes are TRBV4-3 and TRBJ2-7; D possibly matches TRBD1 or TRBD2 (5 bases each). The CDR3 consists of 15 residues. The V end was cut by 0 bases, the J end by 5 bases, with 14 bases between. Germline values: CDR1 LGHNA, CDR2 YSLEER. The CDR3 reads CASSQDLLVGDEQYF. The CDR3 bases are TGCGCCAGCAGCCAAGATTTGTTAGTGGGGGACGAGCAGTACTTC.

CDR3 amino acids: CASSVGGQEVRNQPQHF. The CDR3 DNA reads TGTGCCAGCAGCGTAGGGGGACAGGAAGTACGGAATCAGCCCCAGCATTTT. The genes are TRBV9 and TRBJ1-5; TRBD1 matches 8 bases. CDR1 and CDR2 from the germline V gene are SGDLS and YYNGEE. The length of the CDR3 is 17 residues. V lost 0 bases, J lost 4 bases, and 9 bases stayed unmatched.

The chain recombines TRBV5-6 with TRBJ2-1; TRBD2 might be the D (6 bases). V lost 0 bases and J 9 bases, leaving 10 bases between the germline ends. The germline CDR1 and CDR2 sequences are SGHDT and YYEEEE. The CDR3 consists of 13 residues. The CDR3 region is CASSLGTSSEQFF. In nucleotides, the CDR3 is TGTGCCAGCAGCTTGGGAACTAGCAGTGAGCAGTTCTTC.

This clone was found a few times. This chain joins TRBV13 and TRBJ1-1; D uncertain. The ends were cut back, 4 bases at V and 2 bases at J, with 8 bases in the middle. CDR3 size: 13 residues. The germline V gene encodes CDR1 PRHDT and CDR2 FYEKMQ (reference sequence). CDR3 nucleotides: TGTGCCAGCAGCTCCTACCTCAACACTGAAGCTTTCTTT. Residues: CASSSYLNTEAFF.

This clone was recorded a few times. The genes are TRBV7-2 and TRBJ1-5; tentative D call: TRBD1 (6 bases). The CDR3 runs 13 residues. Trimming cost V 5 bases and J 7 bases, with 12 bases left between them. Per germline, CDR1 SGHTA and CDR2 FQGNSA. The CDR3 here is CASSPGGQQPQHF. In nucleotides, the CDR3 is TGTGCCAGCAGCCCGGGGGGCCAGCAGCCCCAGCATTTT.

Here the CDR3 DNA reads TGTGCCAGCAGCCCCTCGCGGGACGTTGGCACTGAAGCTTTCTTT. Its translation is CASSPSRDVGTEAFF. The chain carries TRBV7-2 and TRBJ1-1, with a tentative D call TRBD1 (5 bases). CDR3 length equals 15 residues. The V gene lost 5 bases and the J gene lost 4 bases, with 17 bases spanning the gap. Germline values: CDR1 SGHTA, CDR2 FQGNSA.

This chain links TRBV5-1 with TRBJ2-7, with 8 bases that match TRBD2. J was trimmed by 5 bases and V by 0 bases; bases with no gene match: 13. The CDR3 runs 17 residues. Germline CDR1 and CDR2: SGHRS and YFSETQ. The CDR3 region has the DNA TGCGCCAGCAGCTTGGAGAGAACAAGCGGGAGCGGAAACGAGCAGTACTTC. This translates into CASSLERTSGSGNEQYF.

The chain is built from TRBV29-1 and TRBJ2-1; 12 bases match TRBD1. The CDR3 runs to 16 residues. With 6 bases clipped from V and 7 bases from J, the junction kept 13 bases outside the gene matches. The V gene's germline CDR1 is SQVTM and CDR2 ANQGSEA. CDR3 amino acids: CSVRSTGQGAGNEQFF. The CDR3 DNA follows: TGCAGCGTGAGGTCTACGGGACAGGGGGCAGGGAATGAGCAGTTCTTC.

The chain couples TRBV28 to TRBJ1-1; 11 bases agree with TRBD1. CDR3 length: 16 residues. Germline V gene sequence: CDR1 MDHEN, CDR2 SYDVKM. The V segment lost 5 bases and the J segment 4 bases; nucleotides outside the gene matches: 9. CDR3 in amino acids: CASSLTGTGGLTEAFF. The DNA of the CDR3 is TGTGCCAGCAGTCTTACCGGGACAGGGGGGCTCACTGAAGCTTTCTTT. The complete variable domain, with remaining parts taken from reference TRBV28 and TRBJ1-1, reads DVKVTQSSRYLVKRTGEKVFLECVQDMDHENMFWYRQDPGLGLRLIYFSYDVKMKEKGDIPEGYSVSREKKERFSLILESASTNQTSMYLCASSLTGTGGLTEAFFGQGTRLTVV.

This sequence joins TRBV5-4 and TRBJ1-3; tentative D call: TRBD1 (5 bases). V lost 0 bases and J 2 bases, leaving 12 bases between the germline ends. Germline CDR1 and CDR2: SGHNT and YYREEE (reference sequence). The CDR3 runs 16 residues. The CDR3 loop is CASSLAGGVTGNTIYF. CDR3 coding DNA: TGTGCCAGCAGCTTGGCTGGGGGGGTTACTGGAAACACCATATATTTT.

V gene TRBV7-9 combines with J gene TRBJ2-5, with 11 bases that match TRBD1. V was clipped by 3 bases and J by 4 bases; unmatched bases: 4. The CDR3 loop spans 15 amino acids. CDR1 is SEHNR, CDR2 FQNEAQ, per germline (reference sequence). CDR3 nucleotide sequence: TGTGCCAGCAGCTTGGGACAGGGGGGCGGAGAGACCCAGTACTTC. Translated: CASSLGQGGGETQYF.

As concerns this clone: One end of the junction fails to match germline, which may point to a read error. The chain carries TRBV30 and TRBJ2-2; 10 bases match TRBD2. Looked up from germline, CDR1 is GTSNPN and CDR2 is SVGIG (reference sequence). This CDR3 is 18 amino acids long. DNA for the CDR3: TGTGCCCGGAGTAGAGGACTAGCGGCTCGCGCGAACACCGGGGAGCTGTTTTTT. Its translation is CARSRGLAARANTGELFF.

The chain has TRBV30 and TRBJ1-2; D ambiguous. Trimming cost V 3 bases and J 4 bases, with 6 bases left between them. Germline V gene data show CDR1 as GTSNPN and CDR2 as SVGIG (reference sequence). CDR3 length: 11 amino acids. The CDR3 is CAWSRPYGYTF. CDR3 bases: TGTGCCTGGAGCAGGCCCTATGGCTACACCTTC.

The chain couples TRBV5-6 to TRBJ1-4; 8 bases fit TRBD1. This CDR3 contains 16 residues. V lost 0 bases and J lost 8; bases outside the gene matches: 9. CDR1 and CDR2 (germline): SGHDT, YYEEEE. In DNA, the CDR3 is TGTGCCAGCAGCTTGGCCGCAGGACAGGGAGGCGAAAAACTGTTTTTT. This encodes CASSLAAGQGGEKLFF.

This clone was seen a single time. This rearrangement joins TRBV7-9 to TRBJ2-5; TRBD2 aligns across 12 bases. Germline-derived CDR1 and CDR2 are SEHNR and FQNEAQ (reference sequence). The CDR3 is 15 amino acids. After removal of 3 bases from V and 5 bases from J, the junction contained 4 bases not matched to a gene. CDR3 in amino acids: CASSFTSGRTETQYF. CDR3 sequence (DNA): TGTGCCAGCAGCTTTACTAGCGGGAGGACGGAGACCCAGTACTTC. Based on the CDR3 plus reference TRBV7-9 and TRBJ2-5, the full variable domain is DTGVSQNPRHKITKRGQNVTFRCDPISEHNRLYWYRQTLGQGPEFLTYFQNEAQLEKSRLLSDRFSAERPKGSFSTLEIQRTEQGDSAMYLCASSFTSGRTETQYFGPGTRLLVL.

V usage is TRBV30 and J usage is TRBJ2-5; 11 bases align to TRBD2. This CDR3 has 14 amino acids. CDR1 and CDR2 (germline): GTSNPN, SVGIG (reference sequence). The trim removed 3 bases at V and 2 bases at J, leaving 2 bases unmatched. CDR3 residues: CAWRIAGGQETQYF. The DNA of the CDR3 is TGTGCCTGGAGAATAGCGGGAGGGCAAGAGACCCAGTACTTC.

The V and J genes are TRBV4-1 and TRBJ2-3, with 9 bases matching TRBD2. Germline V gene lookup returns CDR1 MGHRA and CDR2 YSYEKL. The junction had 6 bases not matched to a gene; V was cut back by 0 bases and J by 8 bases. This CDR3 spans 15 amino acids. The CDR3 DNA follows: TGCGCCAGCAGCCAAGATACCGGGACTAGCCGTACGCAGTATTTT. The encoded protein is CASSQDTGTSRTQYF.

This chain joins TRBV11-2 and TRBJ2-5; 7 bases agree with TRBD1. With V trimmed by 3 bases and J by 4 bases, 8 bases remained unmatched. Germline lookup yields CDR1 SGHAT and CDR2 FQNNGV. This CDR3 has 15 residues. CDR3 sequence reads: CASSLSTGVTETQYF. The CDR3 DNA follows: TGTGCCAGCAGCTTGTCCACAGGGGTTACAGAGACCCAGTACTTC.

The V and J genes are TRBV4-3 and TRBJ2-5, with 12 bases lining up with TRBD2. The germline gives CDR1 LGHNA, CDR2 YSLEER. With 1 base clipped from V and 5 bases from J, the junction kept 8 bases outside the gene matches. This CDR3 contains 17 residues. The CDR3 DNA follows: TGCGCCAGCAGCCAAGGGATGACTAGCGGGAGAGGGGAGACCCAGTACTTC. Its protein is CASSQGMTSGRGETQYF.

Concerning this clone itself: A much larger clone differs from this one at a single base, so this may be a read error. This chain links TRBV13 with TRBJ1-2, with TRBD1 matching over 7 bases. V dropped 3 bases and J dropped 3; count of bases not matched to a gene: 1. From germline, CDR1 is PRHDT and CDR2 FYEKMQ (reference sequence). This CDR3 comprises 13 residues. The CDR3 is CASSFDRDYGYTF. CDR3 coding DNA: TGTGCCAGCAGCTTCGACAGGGACTATGGCTACACCTTC.